This T cell receptor (beta chain) originates from a study of shared clonotypes between healthy human individuals. General study findings and limits: Though the depth was large, rarefaction showed that sorted-subset sequencing was incomplete.

The data were produced by immunoSEQ multiplex PCR, yet TCRdb's version contains in-frame clones alone and is incomplete. The profile shows 2 million to 3 million clones, approximately 94% of them singletons. The J segment lost 3 bases and the V segment lost 3 bases, leaving 5 bases of the junction unmatched. Germline V lookup: CDR1 SGHDT, CDR2 YYEEEE. The CDR3 covers 15 residues. Points on this clone: Its target is not known.

V and J are TRBV5-6 and TRBJ1-2; 10 bases map to TRBD1. This TCR was recovered from a man in his late teens or twenties in good health. Some clones in this sample may be carry-over from other donors' samples. The sample was naive CD4+ T cells from PBMCs. Documented subset: CD45RA+ positively selected. The CDR3 is CASSSAGTGDYGYTF. The CDR3, as DNA: TGTGCCAGCAGCTCGGCCGGGACAGGGGACTATGGCTACACCTTC.